Reported below is one TCR beta chain. Its specificity is unknown. The germline gives CDR1 SGHRS, CDR2 YFSETQ. Trimming left V 4 bases short and J 2 bases short, with 5 bases between. CDR3 length: 12 residues. A universal primer site was added by template switching, and unique molecular identifiers were carried by the cDNA. TCRdb reprocessed the 5' RACE reads with MiXCR, giving one entry per CDR3 protein. The sample consists of 700,000 or so distinct CDR3 sequences, 8.6% of them appearing once. This sample stems from a study of identical twins. Study-wide points: Excess low generation probability was seen in twin-shared out-of-frame alpha sequences.

The same data also contributed to another study, on yellow fever vaccine responses in identical twins.

The clonotype originates from a woman between 18 and 29 years old in good health. The sequenced sample was PBMCs. The J gene is TRBJ2-3, the V gene TRBV5-1, with D uncertain. This CDR3 reads CASSAPTDTQYF. DNA for the CDR3: TGCGCCAGCAGCGCCCCCACAGATACGCAGTATTTT. Filled out from reference TRBV5-1 and TRBJ2-3, the complete variable domain reads KAGVTQTPRYLIKTRGQQVTLSCSPISGHRSVSWYQQTPGQGLQFLFEYFSETQRNKGNFPGRFSGRQFSNSRSEMNVSTLELGDSALYLCASSAPTDTQYFGPGTRLTVL.